This T cell receptor (beta chain) was observed in a study of T cells in Graves' hyperthyroidism and ophthalmopathy. Findings and limits, study-wide: Most thyroid clonotypes expanded above 0.001 were also detected in blood.

Germline trimming cut 5 bases from V and 4 bases from J; bases unmatched to any gene: 3. Germline values: CDR1 SEHNR, CDR2 FQNEAQ (reference sequence). The CDR3 consists of 14 residues. This clonotype was recorded at least ten times. As yet, its antigen is unknown. The CDR3 regions of TCR beta were amplified from RNA transcripts. First-round RT-PCR of the TCR CDR3 relied on the HTBI primer set. TCRdb reprocessed the multiplex PCR reads with MiXCR, giving one entry per CDR3 protein. The repertoire has 550,000 to 600,000 distinct CDR3 sequences, around 17% of them found once; the top ten carry about 20%. Absent ophthalmopathy progression within 18 months defined stable Graves' hyperthyroidism. Uncontrolled infection, other autoimmune disease, pregnancy or lactation led to exclusion. Diagnoses were made from clinical symptoms, serum measures (thyroxine and TRAb), thyroid ultrasound and orbital computed tomography.

The rearrangement uses TRBV7-9 and TRBJ2-2; 8 nucleotides agree with TRBD1. The sample was blood. The sequence was collected from a woman aged 18-29 years with Graves' hyperthyroidism. CDR3 loop: CASSPGQGTGELFF. The CDR3 DNA reads as TGTGCCAGCAGCCCAGGACAGGGCACCGGGGAGCTGTTTTTT.